The clone carrying this TCR beta chain turned up a few times. This entry is derived from a study of T cells in Graves' hyperthyroidism and ophthalmopathy. Amplified regions were TCR beta CDR3 sequences from RNA transcripts. Using the HTBI primer set, a first-round RT-PCR was run on the TCR CDR3. TCRdb redid the calling of the multiplex PCR reads with MiXCR, one entry per CDR3 protein. The profile covers over 150,000 distinct CDR3 sequences, with about 17% appearing a single time and about 56% taken by the ten largest. Absent ophthalmopathy progression within 18 months defined stable Graves' hyperthyroidism. Patients between 18 and 65 years old had hyperthyroidism, newly diagnosed and lasting under 2 months. Trimming took 1 base from V and 11 from J, leaving 17 bases between them. Germline loops: CDR1 MNHEY, CDR2 SMNVEV (reference sequence). The CDR3 is 14 amino acids.

Sequences were obtained from blood. The chain uses TRBV27 and TRBJ1-1; possibly TRBD1 for D (6 bases). The receptor was derived from a woman between 45 and 65 years old with Graves' hyperthyroidism. CDR3 loop: CASSLWGNRDRAFF. In DNA, the CDR3 is TGTGCCAGCAGTTTATGGGGAAACAGGGATCGGGCTTTCTTT.